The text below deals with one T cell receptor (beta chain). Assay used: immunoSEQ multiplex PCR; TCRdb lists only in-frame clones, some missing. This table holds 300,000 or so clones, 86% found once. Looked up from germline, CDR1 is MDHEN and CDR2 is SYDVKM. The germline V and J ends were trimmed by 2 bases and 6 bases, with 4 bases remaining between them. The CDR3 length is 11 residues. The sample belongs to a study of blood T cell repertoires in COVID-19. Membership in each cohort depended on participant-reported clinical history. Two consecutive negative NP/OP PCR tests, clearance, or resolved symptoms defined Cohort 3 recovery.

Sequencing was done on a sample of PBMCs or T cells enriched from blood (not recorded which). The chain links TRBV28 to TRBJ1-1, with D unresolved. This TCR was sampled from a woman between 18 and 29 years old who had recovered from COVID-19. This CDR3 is CASSLQAEAFF. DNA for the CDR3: TGTGCCAGCAGTTTACAGGCTGAAGCTTTCTTT.